This entry is about one T cell receptor (beta chain). Its antigen is undetermined. V trimming: 4 bases; J trimming: 2 bases; junction bases outside the gene matches: 5. The CDR3 consists of 14 residues. CDR1 is SQVTM, CDR2 ANQGSEA, per germline. The authors incorporated unique molecular identifiers into the TCR beta cDNA libraries. TCRdb recomputed calls from the PCR reads with MiXCR, one row per CDR3 protein. This table has about 680,000 distinct CDR3 sequences, 55% to 70% appearing once. This sample was taken from a study of post-analysis software for immune sequencing data. Study-wide findings and caveats: Multiple sclerosis patients had significantly lower normalized Chao1 diversity than controls. Relative to controls, patients had about five TRBV segments at higher frequency, with TRBV5-6, TRBV5-1 and TRBV20-1 among these.

Material for sequencing was blood. The rearrangement uses TRBV29-1 and TRBJ1-2; 9 bases are a match to TRBD1. The source of this sequence is a girl aged 2 to 10 with multiple sclerosis. CDR3: CSVGPDRGNYGYTF. The CDR3, as DNA: TGCAGCGTTGGGCCCGACAGGGGGAACTATGGCTACACCTTC.